This is a list of T cell receptor beta chains from one sample in a study of blood T cell repertoires in COVID-19. TCRdb's table, derived via immunoSEQ multiplex PCR, lists solely in-frame clones and lacks some. The repertoire holds about 200,000 clones, 70% to 90% seen once, with 4.9% in the top ten. Source material: peripheral blood. These receptors were obtained from a woman over 75 with acute or convalescent COVID-19. The CDR3 runs from the conserved cysteine through the conserved F or W. A D gene is named only where the DNA matches it firmly. Only some rows state a clone size, as once, few, many or a class for expanded clones.

length | D | J | V | size | CDR3 | DNA
16 | - | TRBJ1-3 | TRBV18 | - | CASSPLQATSGNTIYF | TGTGCCAGCTCACCACTTCAGGCTACCTCTGGAAACACCATATATTTT
15 | TRBD2 | TRBJ2-7 | TRBV6-6 | once | CASSYPGREQHEQYF | TGTGCCAGCAGTTACCCGGGGAGGGAGCAACACGAGCAGTACTTC
13 | - | TRBJ1-4 | TRBV5-8 | - | CASSLRGSEKLFF | TGTGCCAGCAGCTTGAGGGGGAGCGAAAAACTGTTTTTT
14 | - | TRBJ2-7 | TRBV6-2/TRBV6-3 | - | CASSYLTRVYEQYF | TGTGCCAGCAGTTACTTGACCCGGGTCTACGAGCAGTACTTC
13 | - | TRBJ2-3 | TRBV7-2 | - | CASSQSSGVAQYF | TGTGCCAGCAGCCAATCATCCGGGGTGGCGCAGTATTTT
16 | TRBD1 | TRBJ1-6 | TRBV6-1 | - | CASSDTGAVNNSPLHF | TGTGCCAGCAGTGACACAGGGGCCGTCAATAATTCACCCCTCCACTTT
14 | - | TRBJ2-2 | TRBV11-2 | - | CASSVGLNTGELFF | TGTGCCAGCAGCGTGGGACTTAACACCGGGGAGCTGTTTTTT
19 | - | TRBJ2-7 | TRBV24-1 | - | CATSDTPGHKGSHPYEQYF | TGTGCCACCAGTGATACTCCGGGACACAAAGGGTCACATCCCTACGAGCAGTACTTC
13 | - | TRBJ2-7 | TRBV30 | - | CAWERAASYEQYF | TGTGCCTGGGAGAGGGCAGCATCCTACGAGCAGTACTTC
14 | - | TRBJ2-7 | TRBV2 | - | CASSEGTGAYEQYF | TGTGCCAGCAGTGAAGGCACCGGAGCCTACGAGCAGTACTTC
13 | - | TRBJ1-2 | TRBV7-2 | - | CASSLAWTRVLIF | TGTGCCAGCAGCTTAGCGTGGACGCGGGTGTTAATCTTC
17 | TRBD2 | TRBJ2-3 | TRBV7-9 | - | CASSFTSGRARTDTQYF | TGTGCCAGCAGCTTCACTAGCGGGAGGGCCCGCACAGATACGCAGTATTTT
16 | TRBD1 | TRBJ2-7 | TRBV28 | - | CASCASLGTGSYEQYF | TGTGCCAGCTGTGCCTCCCTCGGGACAGGGTCCTACGAGCAGTACTTC
12 | - | TRBJ1-3 | TRBV15 | - | CATSSSGDTIYF | TGTGCCACCAGCAGCTCCGGGGACACCATATATTTT
13 | - | TRBJ1-1 | TRBV10-1 | - | CASSVSVGGEAFF | TGCGCCAGCAGTGTTTCGGTCGGTGGTGAAGCTTTCTTT
15 | - | TRBJ1-1 | TRBV7-3 | - | CASSLGTLAYTEAFF | TGTGCCAGCAGCCTGGGGACACTCGCGTACACTGAAGCTTTCTTT
12 | TRBD2 | TRBJ2-1 | TRBV5-1 | - | CASGEPSGSVIF | TGCGCCAGCGGGGAACCTAGCGGGAGTGTAATCTTC
15 | TRBD1 | TRBJ1-6 | TRBV6-5 | - | CASSYSDRGASPLHF | TGTGCCAGCAGTTACTCGGACAGGGGTGCTTCACCCCTCCACTTT
15 | TRBD1 | TRBJ2-7 | TRBV5-1 | - | CASSLGRQGPYEQYF | TGCGCCAGCAGCTTGGGACGACAGGGGCCTTACGAGCAGTACTTC
12 | - | TRBJ2-7 | TRBV6-4 | - | CASREQFYEQYF | TGTGCCAGCAGGGAACAGTTCTACGAGCAGTACTTC
14 | - | TRBJ1-2 | TRBV5-4 | - | CASSSLLAGYGYTF | TGTGCCAGCAGCTCTCTCCTGGCAGGGTATGGCTACACCTTC
14 | - | TRBJ2-1 | TRBV11-2 | - | CASSLDRVFHEQFF | TGTGCCAGCAGCTTAGATCGAGTGTTCCATGAGCAGTTCTTC
15 | TRBD1 | TRBJ1-5 | TRBV7-2 | - | CASSQQGAREQPQHF | TGTGCCAGCAGCCAACAGGGGGCCCGTGAACAGCCCCAGCATTTT
15 | - | TRBJ1-2 | TRBV18 | - | CASSPAGALNYGYTF | TGTGCCAGCTCCCCAGCGGGGGCCCTTAACTATGGCTACACCTTC
13 | - | TRBJ2-2 | TRBV11-2 | - | CASRPVRGGELFF | TGTGCCAGCAGACCAGTACGTGGCGGGGAGCTGTTTTTT
16 | TRBD1 | TRBJ2-2 | TRBV29-1 | - | CSVVRQGSLRTGELFF | TGCAGCGTCGTACGACAGGGGAGCCTTCGTACCGGGGAGCTGTTTTTT
16 | TRBD2 | TRBJ2-5 | TRBV9 | - | CASSVDAGGPGETQYF | TGTGCCAGCAGCGTAGATGCGGGAGGGCCCGGTGAGACCCAGTACTTC
15 | TRBD1 | TRBJ1-2 | TRBV27 | - | CASRRQGARHYGYTF | TGTGCCAGCAGAAGACAGGGTGCTCGCCACTATGGCTACACCTTC
14 | - | TRBJ2-2 | TRBV9 | - | CASSVASETGELFF | TGTGCCAGCAGCGTAGCTAGTGAGACCGGGGAGCTGTTTTTT